This is a list of T cell receptor beta chains from one sample in a study of blood T cell repertoires in COVID-19. Only in-frame clones appear in the TCRdb table, and some are missing; sequencing was by immunoSEQ multiplex PCR. This table has 110,000 to 150,000 clones, about 80% appearing once. The sample taken for sequencing was PBMCs or T cells enriched from blood (not recorded which). These receptors all come from a man aged 50 or older who had recovered from COVID-19. Both conserved end residues are part of each CDR3. A D gene is named only where the DNA matches it firmly. Clone size is shown for a subset of rows, as once, few, many or a class of expanded clone.

V	D	length	size	J	CDR3	DNA
TRBV7-3	-	13	-	TRBJ1-5	CASSPSAGQPQHF	TGTGCCAGCAGCCCCTCGGCAGGTCAGCCCCAGCATTTT
TRBV2	TRBD1	12	-	TRBJ1-4	CAIRQGSEKLFF	TGTGCCATTCGACAGGGGAGTGAAAAACTGTTTTTT
TRBV25-1	-	14	once	TRBJ1-2	CASSEYGGSWGYTF	TGTGCCAGCAGTGAATATGGTGGCAGTTGGGGCTACACCTTC
TRBV5-1	TRBD1	13	-	TRBJ1-1	CASSPDRGGKAFF	TGCGCCAGCAGCCCGGACAGGGGCGGAAAAGCTTTCTTT
TRBV27	-	14	-	TRBJ2-5	CASTPYGGGETQYF	TGTGCCAGCACCCCCTATGGGGGCGGGGAGACCCAGTACTTC
TRBV27	-	16	-	TRBJ2-7	CASSADHFRSSYEQYF	TGTGCCAGCAGTGCCGACCATTTTAGGAGCTCCTACGAGCAGTACTTC
TRBV3-1/TRBV3-2	-	16	-	TRBJ1-5	CASSQGEGGRNQPQHF	TGTGCCAGCAGCCAAGGGGAAGGGGGAAGGAATCAGCCCCAGCATTTT
TRBV7-2	TRBD2	16	-	TRBJ2-3	CASSSGTSGNTDTQYF	TGTGCCAGCAGCTCGGGGACTAGCGGAAACACAGATACGCAGTATTTT
TRBV10-1	-	15	-	TRBJ1-5	CATREGRGGNQPQHF	TGCGCCACACGCGAGGGCAGGGGAGGCAATCAGCCCCAGCATTTT
TRBV5-1	TRBD1	18	-	TRBJ2-3	CASSPFPTGTGVTDTQYF	TGCGCCAGCAGCCCCTTCCCGACCGGGACAGGGGTCACAGATACGCAGTATTTT
TRBV2	-	13	-	TRBJ1-6	CASSETWNSPLHF	TGTGCCAGCAGTGAAACTTGGAATTCACCCCTCCACTTT
TRBV10-2	-	15	-	TRBJ2-2	CASSESTGYTGELFF	TGCGCCAGCAGTGAGTCAACGGGGTACACCGGGGAGCTGTTTTTT
TRBV2	-	11	few	TRBJ2-3	CASSYTDTQYF	TGTGCCAGCAGTTACACAGATACGCAGTATTTT
TRBV10-3	TRBD1	15	-	TRBJ2-1	CAISVRGFSYNEQFF	TGTGCCATCAGTGTCAGGGGGTTCTCCTACAATGAGCAGTTCTTC
TRBV18	TRBD2	14	-	TRBJ2-5	CASSPTSGEETQYF	TGTGCCAGCTCACCAACTAGCGGAGAAGAGACCCAGTACTTC
TRBV3-1/TRBV3-2	-	17	-	TRBJ1-5	CASSQAGKGISNQPQHF	TGTGCCAGCAGCCAAGCAGGGAAGGGGATAAGCAATCAGCCCCAGCATTTT
TRBV7-9	TRBD1	15	few	TRBJ1-3	CASSSRGFAGNTIYF	TGTGCCAGCAGCTCCAGGGGGTTCGCTGGAAACACCATATATTTT
TRBV6-4	-	14	-	TRBJ1-3	CASIRVQSGNTIYF	TGTGCCAGTATCAGGGTCCAGTCTGGAAACACCATATATTTT
TRBV19	-	16	-	TRBJ2-5	CASSIFSLRGGETQYF	TGTGCCAGTAGTATTTTCAGTTTGCGGGGAGGCGAGACCCAGTACTTC
TRBV7-9	-	14	-	TRBJ1-1	CASSFDTVNTEAFF	TGTGCCAGCAGCTTCGACACGGTGAACACTGAAGCTTTCTTT
TRBV14	TRBD2	16	-	TRBJ2-1	CASSQPSGGAYNEQFF	TGTGCCAGCAGCCAACCTAGCGGGGGGGCGTACAATGAGCAGTTCTTC
TRBV25-1	-	12	-	TRBJ1-2	CASSDRTYGYTF	TGTGCCAGCTCGGACAGAACCTATGGCTACACCTTC
TRBV7-2	TRBD2	16	-	TRBJ2-5	CASSSGRLAGRETQYF	TGTGCCAGCAGCTCGGGACGACTAGCGGGGAGGGAGACCCAGTACTTC
TRBV9	-	14	-	TRBJ2-7	CASSVAETSYEQYF	TGTGCCAGCAGCGTAGCTGAGACAAGCTACGAGCAGTACTTC
TRBV10-1	-	13	-	TRBJ1-6	CASTRGSGSPLHF	TGCGCCAGCACCCGTGGTTCGGGATCACCCCTCCACTTT
TRBV28	-	13	once	TRBJ1-1	CASSLTANTEAFF	TGTGCCAGCAGCCTGACAGCTAACACTGAAGCTTTCTTT
TRBV5-1	-	18	-	TRBJ1-4	CASSAVPQGPATNEKLFF	TGCGCCAGCAGCGCGGTACCGCAGGGGCCAGCCACTAATGAAAAACTGTTTTTT
TRBV28	-	15	-	TRBJ1-2	CASSPLVVFNYGYTF	TGTGCCAGCAGTCCCTTAGTTGTATTTAACTATGGCTACACCTTC
TRBV24-1	TRBD1	15	-	TRBJ2-5	CATSAPGGTQETQYF	TGTGCCACCAGTGCTCCAGGGGGCACCCAAGAGACCCAGTACTTC
TRBV9	-	15	-	TRBJ2-1	CASSFWGGRGYEQFF	TGTGCCAGCAGCTTTTGGGGGGGCAGGGGCTATGAGCAGTTCTTC
TRBV2	TRBD1	16	-	TRBJ1-6	CASSELGTGSNSPLHF	TGTGCCAGCAGTGAACTTGGGACAGGGTCCAATTCACCCCTCCACTTT
TRBV18	-	15	-	TRBJ1-5	CASSLAGGSNQPQHF	TGTGCCAGCTCACTGGCGGGGGGAAGCAATCAGCCCCAGCATTTT
TRBV7-3	TRBD1	16	-	TRBJ1-1	CASSPRRDRGGTEAFF	TGTGCCAGCAGCCCACGCCGGGACAGGGGTGGAACTGAAGCTTTCTTT
TRBV28	-	17	-	TRBJ1-2	CASSSDSGTQELYGYTF	TGTGCCAGCAGTTCAGACTCCGGGACACAAGAACTCTATGGCTACACCTTC
TRBV13	TRBD1	14	-	TRBJ2-7	CASSRGQGAYEQYF	TGTGCCAGCAGCAGGGGACAGGGGGCCTACGAGCAGTACTTC
TRBV18	-	15	-	TRBJ2-5	CASSPPPRGLGTQYF	TGTGCCAGCTCACCACCCCCAAGGGGTCTGGGGACCCAGTACTTC
TRBV18	TRBD1	16	-	TRBJ1-3	CASSPSTGGSGNTIYF	TGTGCCAGCTCACCAAGTACAGGGGGTTCTGGAAACACCATATATTTT
TRBV7-2	TRBD1	15	-	TRBJ2-3	CASSLGRGYRDTQYF	TGTGCCAGCAGCTTAGGCAGGGGGTATAGAGATACGCAGTATTTT
TRBV4-2	TRBD2	16	few	TRBJ2-1	CASSQVSLAGVHEQFF	TGTGCCAGCAGCCAAGTGTCTCTAGCGGGGGTACATGAGCAGTTCTTC